This TCR beta chain came from a study of cytomegalovirus exposure and HLA in healthy donors. Study-level points and caveats: Three CMV-associated chains were confirmed in vitro to be specific for CMV antigens.

The CDR3 covers 16 residues. This clone showed up just a few times. Antigen unknown. Both 60 Vbeta primers and 13 Jbeta primers went into the PCR. Repertoires were generated with immunoSEQ multiplex PCR, while TCRdb's copy carries only in-frame clones and drops some. Here the sample spans 150,000 to 200,000 clones, about three quarters being singletons. This clonotype originated in a man aged 40-49 years in good health and CMV-seronegative. This rearrangement joins TRBV21-1 to TRBJ2-1; the table gives TRBD2 as D, unverified against the DNA. TRBV21-1 is given as a pseudogene. Sequenced material: PBMCs. The CDR3 loop reads CASSKDGGAYYNEQFF. The CDR3 DNA reads as TGTGCCAGCAGCAAAGATGGGGGGGCGTACTACAATGAGCAGTTCTTC.